This TCR beta chain was profiled in a study of T cells in Graves' hyperthyroidism and ophthalmopathy. The study, taken as a whole, reports: Peripheral blood also featured most of the thyroid clonotypes expanded above 0.001.

Diagnostic assessment was based on clinical symptoms, serum thyroxine and TRAb, thyroid ultrasound and orbital computed tomography. PBMCs were obtained from 10 ml fresh peripheral blood. The source material, RNA transcripts, was used to amplify TCR beta CDR3 regions. Initially, a first-round RT-PCR of the TCR CDR3 employed the HTBI primer set. TCRdb independently ran MiXCR on the multiplex PCR reads; one entry per CDR3 protein. The sample shows about 480,000 distinct CDR3 sequences, around 15% of them seen only once. V shed 5 bases and J shed 6 bases, with 11 bases lying between them. CDR3 length: 13 amino acids. Germline assignment: CDR1 LNHDA and CDR2 SQIVND (reference sequence). This clonotype occurred a few times. What it recognizes is unknown.

The rearrangement joins TRBV19 to TRBJ1-5, with unresolved D. Material for sequencing was blood. The clonotype comes from a woman under 30 with Graves' hyperthyroidism. The CDR3 DNA reads TGTGCCAGTAGTTGGGGTAGCGGTCAGCCCCAGCATTTT. Encoded protein: CASSWGSGQPQHF.